Presented here are 2 T cell receptor beta chains from one specimen sequenced in a study of T-cell reconstitution after alpha-beta-depleted transplantation in children. The TCRbeta library was prepared with unique molecular identifiers. TCRdb reanalysed the PCR reads using MiXCR and keeps one entry per CDR3 protein. The data show hundreds of thousands of distinct CDR3 sequences, with roughly a quarter seen just once and 4% to 5.5% held by the top ten. The sample here was PBMCs, mostly from graft donor cells, taken 360 days after TCRalphabeta/CD19-depleted stem cell transplant. Receptors were obtained from a female patient between 2 and 15 years old who had a stem cell transplant for congenital amegakaryocytic thrombocytopenia, so the T cells may come from the graft donor.

In this sample, this clonotype turned up a few times. The V call is TRBV19, the J call TRBJ2-4; the match to TRBD2 covers 13 bases. The ends lost 6 bases at V and 6 bases at J; junction bases unmatched: 8. The CDR3 has 16 residues. Germline V gene lookup returns CDR1 LNHDA and CDR2 SQIVND (reference sequence). This CDR3 is CASRRTSGSGANIQYF. CDR3 nucleotide sequence: TGTGCCAGTAGGAGGACTAGCGGGAGTGGGGCAAACATTCAGTACTTC.

This clonotype was found a few times. This chain uses TRBV5-5 with TRBJ2-1, with 7 positions matching TRBD1. The trim removed 0 bases at V and 4 bases at J, leaving 7 bases unmatched. The germline gives CDR1 SGHKS, CDR2 YYEKEE (reference sequence). The CDR3 has 16 residues. CDR3 bases: TGTGCCAGCAGCTTGGCGGGACAGCGGATTTACAATGAGCAGTTCTTC. Encoded protein: CASSLAGQRIYNEQFF.